This T cell receptor beta chain was sequenced for a study of T-cell reconstitution after alpha-beta-depleted transplantation in children. There are a few counts of this clonotype. TCRbeta library construction was performed incorporating unique molecular identifiers. TCRdb itself ran the PCR reads through MiXCR, one entry per CDR3 protein. The data show about 610,000 distinct CDR3 sequences, roughly a tenth seen once. This clonotype was sampled from a human donor who donated a stem cell graft to a child with acute myeloid leukemia. The sample was PBMCs from the stem cell graft donor, taken from the stem cell graft.

The CDR3, as DNA: TGTGCCAGCAGTCCCGGGAATCCATCTGAGCTGTTTTTT. Translated, it gives CASSPGNPSELFF. The chain is built from TRBV27 and TRBJ2-2, with D perhaps TRBD2 (5 bases). Deletions cut 5 bases from V and 11 bases from J, with 15 bases between. The CDR3 is 13 amino acids. Germline-derived CDR1 and CDR2 are MNHEY and SMNVEV (reference sequence).